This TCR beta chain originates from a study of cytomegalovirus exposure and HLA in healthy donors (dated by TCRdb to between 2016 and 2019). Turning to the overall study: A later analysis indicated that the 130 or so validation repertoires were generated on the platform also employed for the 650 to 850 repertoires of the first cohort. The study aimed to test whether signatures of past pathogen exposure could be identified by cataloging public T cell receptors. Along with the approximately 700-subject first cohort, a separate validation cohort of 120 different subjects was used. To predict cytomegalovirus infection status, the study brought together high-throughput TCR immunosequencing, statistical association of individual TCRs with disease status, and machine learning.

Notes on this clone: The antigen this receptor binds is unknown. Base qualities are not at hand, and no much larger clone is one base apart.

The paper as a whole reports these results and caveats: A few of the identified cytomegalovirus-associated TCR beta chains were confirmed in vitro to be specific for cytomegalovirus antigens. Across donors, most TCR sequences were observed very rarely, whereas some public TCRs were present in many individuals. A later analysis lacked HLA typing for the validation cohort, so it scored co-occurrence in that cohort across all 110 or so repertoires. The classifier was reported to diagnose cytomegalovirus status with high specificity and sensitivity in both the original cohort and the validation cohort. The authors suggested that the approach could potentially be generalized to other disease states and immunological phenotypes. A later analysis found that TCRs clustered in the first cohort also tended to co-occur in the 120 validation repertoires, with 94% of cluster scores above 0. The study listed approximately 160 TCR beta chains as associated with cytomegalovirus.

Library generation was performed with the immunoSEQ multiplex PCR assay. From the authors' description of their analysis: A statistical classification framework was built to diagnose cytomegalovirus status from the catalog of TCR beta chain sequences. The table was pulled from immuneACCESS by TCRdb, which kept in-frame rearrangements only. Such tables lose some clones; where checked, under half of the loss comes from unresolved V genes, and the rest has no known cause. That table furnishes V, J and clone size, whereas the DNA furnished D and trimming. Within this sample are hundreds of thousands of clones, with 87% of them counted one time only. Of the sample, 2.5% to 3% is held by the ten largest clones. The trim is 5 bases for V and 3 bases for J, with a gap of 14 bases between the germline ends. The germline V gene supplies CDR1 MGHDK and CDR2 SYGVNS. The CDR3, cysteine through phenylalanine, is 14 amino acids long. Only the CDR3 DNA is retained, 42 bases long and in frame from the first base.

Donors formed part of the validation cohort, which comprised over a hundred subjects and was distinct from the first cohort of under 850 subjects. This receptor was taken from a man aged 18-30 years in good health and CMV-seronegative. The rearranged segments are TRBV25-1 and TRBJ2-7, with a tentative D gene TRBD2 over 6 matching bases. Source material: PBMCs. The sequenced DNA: TGTGCCAGCAGTCCGGTTGGGGGGAACTACGAGCAGTACTTC. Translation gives CASSPVGGNYEQYF.